Each of the 3 T cell receptor beta chains below was sequenced from the same sample in a study of CD8+ T cells in alopecia areata. Sample treatment: oral pan-JAK inhibitor, 5-10 mg twice daily. Reverse transcription of extracted RNA yielded cDNA, which provided the sequencing template. The repertoire was sequenced with immunoSEQ multiplex PCR; TCRdb's copy has only in-frame clones and lacks some. Of approximately 190,000 clones listed, 58% are singletons. The input for sequencing was CD4+ T cells sorted from blood, taken at week 24, from a patient treated with tofacitinib. The receptors here all came from a human donor with alopecia areata.

In this sample, this clone turned up many times. The V and J genes are TRBV12-5 and TRBJ2-1; possible D gene TRBD2, 6 bases. This CDR3 contains 14 residues. The germline V gene has CDR1 LGHNT and CDR2 FRNRAP. V lost 3 bases and J 7 bases, leaving 13 bases between the germline ends. CDR3 sequence reads: CASGFGGKQNEQFF. For the CDR3, the DNA is TGTGCTAGTGGTTTTGGGGGGAAGCAGAATGAGCAGTTCTTC.

The genes are TRBV29-1 and TRBJ1-2; D unclear. CDR1 and CDR2 from the germline V gene are SQVTM and ANQGSEA. V was cut by 3 bases and J by 6 bases, with 5 bases left in between. The CDR3 consists of 10 residues. The CDR3 here is CSVERDGYTF. In DNA, the CDR3 is TGCAGCGTTGAGCGGGATGGCTACACCTTC.

The rearrangement links TRBV27 to TRBJ1-1; D ambiguous. The CDR3 has 14 residues. In germline, CDR1 is MNHEY, CDR2 SMNVEV (reference sequence). Trimming took off 8 bases at V and 0 bases at J, with 13 bases between the two ends. In DNA form, the CDR3 reads TGTGCCAGCTACAGACACAGTATGAACACTGAAGCTTTCTTT. This encodes CASYRHSMNTEAFF.